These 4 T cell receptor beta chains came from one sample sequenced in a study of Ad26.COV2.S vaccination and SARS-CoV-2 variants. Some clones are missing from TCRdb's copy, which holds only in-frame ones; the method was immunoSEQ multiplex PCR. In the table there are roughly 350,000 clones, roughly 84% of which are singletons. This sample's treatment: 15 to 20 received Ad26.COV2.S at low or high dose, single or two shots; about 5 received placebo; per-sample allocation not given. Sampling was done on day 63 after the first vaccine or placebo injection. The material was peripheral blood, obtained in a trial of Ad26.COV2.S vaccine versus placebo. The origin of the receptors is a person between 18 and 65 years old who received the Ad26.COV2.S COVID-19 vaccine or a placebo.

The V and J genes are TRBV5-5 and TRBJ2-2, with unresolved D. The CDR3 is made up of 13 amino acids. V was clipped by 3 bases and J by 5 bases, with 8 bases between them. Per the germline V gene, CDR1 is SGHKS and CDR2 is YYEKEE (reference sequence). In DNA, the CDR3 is TGTGCCAGCAGCTCCGGCCCTACCGGGGAGCTGTTTTTT. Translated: CASSSGPTGELFF.

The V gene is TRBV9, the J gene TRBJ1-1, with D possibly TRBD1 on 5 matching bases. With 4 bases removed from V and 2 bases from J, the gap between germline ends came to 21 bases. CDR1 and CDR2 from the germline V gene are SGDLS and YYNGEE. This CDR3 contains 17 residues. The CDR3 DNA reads TGTGCCAGCAGCCCCGGACACCTAGGACGGGGAAACACTGAAGCTTTCTTT. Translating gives CASSPGHLGRGNTEAFF.

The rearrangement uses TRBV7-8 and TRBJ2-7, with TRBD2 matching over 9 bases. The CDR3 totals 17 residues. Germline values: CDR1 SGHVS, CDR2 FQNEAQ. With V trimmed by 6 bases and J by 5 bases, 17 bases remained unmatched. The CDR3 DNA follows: TGTGCCAGCAGAGTGGATAGGGCGGGGGGGCTAAGCCACGAGCAGTACTTC. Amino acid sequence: CASRVDRAGGLSHEQYF.

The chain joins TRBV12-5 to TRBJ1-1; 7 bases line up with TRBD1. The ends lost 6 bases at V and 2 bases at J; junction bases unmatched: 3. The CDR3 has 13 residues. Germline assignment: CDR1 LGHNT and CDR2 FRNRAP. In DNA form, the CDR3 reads TGTGCTAGTGGCTACAGGGGAAACACTGAAGCTTTCTTT. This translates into CASGYRGNTEAFF.